This T cell receptor (beta chain) was documented in a study of spatial heterogeneity in lung cancer. In the study overall: The library had UMIs, and each TCR and UMI pair averaged more than ten raw reads.

Whole-study results and caveats: Tumoral mutation counts were tracked by counts of expanded intratumoral alpha and beta TCRs.

This clonotype has ten or more counts. Its antigen is as yet unknown. The time point was: sample taken at primary tumor resection. There were roughly 72 donors, all of them untreated patients with early-stage non-small cell lung cancer. In each case, whole RNA from tumor, nontumor lung or frozen PBMC was sequenced unsorted. Single TCR cDNA molecules each had their own unique molecular identifier. TCRdb reanalysed the 5' RACE reads using MiXCR and keeps one entry per CDR3 protein. The sample has tens of thousands of distinct CDR3 sequences, approximately 4.3% seen once. The germline V gene has CDR1 LGHNA and CDR2 YNFKEQ. V gave up 0 bases and J gave up 4 bases, with 12 bases separating them. The CDR3 runs to 15 residues.

The sample consisted of lung tumor tissue, taken at surgery. V and J are TRBV4-2 and TRBJ1-2; D not resolved. The sequence was obtained from a male donor with early-stage non-small cell lung cancer. CDR3 sequence: CASSQDRAGPYGYTF. In DNA, the CDR3 is TGTGCCAGCAGCCAAGATAGGGCCGGCCCCTATGGCTACACCTTC.